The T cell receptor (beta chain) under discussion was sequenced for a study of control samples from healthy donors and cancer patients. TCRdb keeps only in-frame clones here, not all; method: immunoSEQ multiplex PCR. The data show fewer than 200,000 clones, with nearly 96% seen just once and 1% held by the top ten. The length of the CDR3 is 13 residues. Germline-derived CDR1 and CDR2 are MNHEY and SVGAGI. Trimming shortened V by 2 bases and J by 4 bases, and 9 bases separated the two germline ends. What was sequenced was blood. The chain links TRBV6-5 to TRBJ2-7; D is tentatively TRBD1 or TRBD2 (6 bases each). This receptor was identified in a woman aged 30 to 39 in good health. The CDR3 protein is CASSYGGRYEQYF. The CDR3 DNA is TGTGCCAGCAGTTACGGGGGGCGATACGAGCAGTACTTC.